These 7 T cell receptor beta chains were all obtained from the same sample, sequenced in a study of CD8 T cells in ankylosing spondylitis. In TCRdb, the 5' RACE reads were re-called with MiXCR into one record per CDR3 protein. Of some 200,000 distinct CDR3 sequences in the sample, roughly 13% were seen once. The source material was blood, either unsorted or a sorted T cell fraction (not recorded which). The source is a male donor with ankylosing spondylitis or in good health (not recorded which).

The chain is built from TRBV10-3 and TRBJ2-3; D is undetermined. Germline V gene lookup returns CDR1 ENHRY and CDR2 SYGVKD. This CDR3 has 15 residues. Trimming stripped 0 bases from V and 2 bases from J, with 9 bases between. CDR3 in amino acids: CAISESADFTDTQYF. The CDR3, as DNA: TGTGCCATCAGTGAGTCGGCAGACTTCACAGATACGCAGTATTTT.

This clonotype was detected only a few times. The chain has TRBV6-1 and TRBJ1-1; TRBD1 aligns across 7 bases. There are 14 residues in the CDR3. Germline CDR1 and CDR2: MNHNS and SASEGT. V shed 4 bases and J 10 bases; nucleotides not matched to a gene: 12. CDR3 DNA: TGTGCCAGCAGTGCGTCGACAGGGCCTCTTGGAGCTTTCTTT. This sequence encodes CASSASTGPLGAFF.

This clonotype was counted many times. V usage is TRBV29-1 and J usage is TRBJ1-1; D gene ambiguous. This CDR3 comprises 11 residues. Germline lookup yields CDR1 SQVTM and CDR2 ANQGSEA. Trimming pared 1 base from V and 7 bases from J, leaving 7 bases between. CDR3 residues: CSVEGGFEAFF. DNA for the CDR3: TGCAGCGTTGAAGGAGGTTTTGAAGCTTTCTTT.

This clonotype was counted a few times. The V and J genes are TRBV20-1 and TRBJ1-2, with D unresolved. The CDR3 runs to 14 residues. V shed 0 bases and J shed 8 bases, with 16 bases lying between them. Germline-derived CDR1 and CDR2 are DFQATT and SNEGSKA (reference sequence). The CDR3 DNA sequence: TGCAGTGCTAGAGATCCGAGGGATCTACGCGGCTACACCTTC. This sequence encodes CSARDPRDLRGYTF.

The rearrangement joins TRBV11-2 to TRBJ2-3; D gene ambiguous. The CDR3 is made up of 14 amino acids. The germline gives CDR1 SGHAT, CDR2 FQNNGV. Trimming pared 5 bases from V and 6 bases from J, leaving 15 bases between. The CDR3 nucleotides are TGTGCCAGCAGCATCATCTCGAGGTGGGATACGCAGTATTTT. As protein: CASSIISRWDTQYF.

CDR3 region: CASSQEGVNSAYEQYF. In DNA, the CDR3 is TGTGCCAGCAGCCAAGAAGGTGTCAACTCAGCCTACGAGCAGTACTTC. The chain is built from TRBV4-2 and TRBJ2-7; the D is unclear. Between the trimmed V and J ends, which lost 0 bases and 2 bases, there was a span of 14 bases. There are 16 residues in the CDR3. CDR1 and CDR2 from the germline V gene are LGHNA and YNFKEQ.

A few counts support this clonotype. The chain joins TRBV7-2 to TRBJ2-3, with D unclear. CDR3 size: 15 residues. The ends were cut back, 4 bases at V and 0 bases at J, with 11 bases in the middle. Germline assignment: CDR1 SGHTA and CDR2 FQGNSA. This chain's CDR3 is CASSSALSSTDTQYF. CDR3 sequence (DNA): TGTGCCAGCAGCTCCGCCCTCAGTAGCACAGATACGCAGTATTTT.